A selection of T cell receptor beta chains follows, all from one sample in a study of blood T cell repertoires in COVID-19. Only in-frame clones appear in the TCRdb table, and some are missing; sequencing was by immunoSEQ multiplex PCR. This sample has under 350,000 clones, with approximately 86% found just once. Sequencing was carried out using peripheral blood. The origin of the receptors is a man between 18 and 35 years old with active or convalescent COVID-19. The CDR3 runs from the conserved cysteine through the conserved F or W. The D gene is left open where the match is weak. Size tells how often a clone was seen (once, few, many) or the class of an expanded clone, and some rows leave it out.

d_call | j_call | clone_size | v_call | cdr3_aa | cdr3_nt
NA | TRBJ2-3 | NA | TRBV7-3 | CASSSGGDTQYF | TGTGCCAGCAGCTCCGGAGGAGATACGCAGTATTTT
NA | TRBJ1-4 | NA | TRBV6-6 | CASSSWTPPIEKLFF | TGTGCCAGCAGTTCCTGGACTCCTCCCATCGAAAAACTGTTTTTT
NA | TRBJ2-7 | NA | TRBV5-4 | CASSLPGQSYEQYF | TGTGCCAGCAGCTTGCCCGGACAGTCCTACGAGCAGTACTTC
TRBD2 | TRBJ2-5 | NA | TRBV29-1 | CSASGGPETQYF | TGCAGCGCTAGCGGGGGCCCAGAGACCCAGTACTTC
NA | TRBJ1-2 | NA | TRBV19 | CASSWPQGEDGYTF | TGTGCCAGTAGTTGGCCCCAGGGCGAGGATGGCTACACCTTC
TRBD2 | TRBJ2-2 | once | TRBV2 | CASSGGAGELFF | TGTGCCAGCAGCGGGGGGGCCGGGGAGCTGTTTTTT
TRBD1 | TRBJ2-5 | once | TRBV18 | CASSLTGEETQYF | TGTGCCAGCTCGCTAACAGGGGAAGAGACCCAGTACTTC
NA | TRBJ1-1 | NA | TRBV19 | CASSPMNTEAFF | TGTGCCAGTAGCCCTATGAACACTGAAGCTTTCTTT
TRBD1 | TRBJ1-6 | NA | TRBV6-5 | CASSWTGQGFSPLHF | TGTGCCAGCAGTTGGACGGGACAGGGTTTTTCACCCCTCCACTTT
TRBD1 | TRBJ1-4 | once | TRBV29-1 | CSVLMDRGGEKLFF | TGCAGCGTGCTAATGGACAGGGGTGGTGAAAAACTGTTTTTT
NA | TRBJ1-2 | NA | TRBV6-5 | CASSYSTGSNNYGYTF | TGTGCCAGCAGTTACTCGACGGGGTCAAATAACTATGGCTACACCTTC
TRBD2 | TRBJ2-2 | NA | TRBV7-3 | CASSLGLAGITGELFF | TGTGCCAGCAGCCTGGGACTAGCGGGGATCACCGGGGAGCTGTTTTTT
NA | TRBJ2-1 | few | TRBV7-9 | CASSLASQSSYNEQFF | TGTGCCAGCAGCTTAGCTAGTCAAAGCTCCTACAATGAGCAGTTCTTC
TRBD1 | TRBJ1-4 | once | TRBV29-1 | CSVEGQTDEKLFF | TGCAGCGTTGAGGGACAGACCGATGAAAAACTGTTTTTT
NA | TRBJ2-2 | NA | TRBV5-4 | CASSPDTGELFF | TGTGCCAGCAGCCCAGACACCGGGGAGCTGTTTTTT
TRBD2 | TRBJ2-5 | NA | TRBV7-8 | CASSSPRGVQETQYF | TGTGCCAGCAGCTCCCCTCGGGGGGTACAAGAGACCCAGTACTTC
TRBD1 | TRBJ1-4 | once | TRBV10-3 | CAISGGQGEKLFF | TGTGCCATCAGTGGGGGACAGGGTGAAAAACTGTTTTTT
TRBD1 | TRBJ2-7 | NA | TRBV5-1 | CASSLALGQDLAYEQYF | TGCGCCAGCAGCTTGGCCTTAGGACAGGATTTGGCCTACGAGCAGTACTTC
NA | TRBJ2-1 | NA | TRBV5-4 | CASSSTGNEQFF | TGTGCCAGCAGCAGTACAGGGAATGAGCAGTTCTTC
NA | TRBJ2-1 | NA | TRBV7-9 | CASSPPYDYNEQFF | TGTGCCAGCAGCCCACCCTACGACTACAATGAGCAGTTCTTC
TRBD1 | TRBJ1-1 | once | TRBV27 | CASSLEGAGTEAFF | TGTGCCAGCAGTTTGGAGGGGGCGGGCACTGAAGCTTTCTTT
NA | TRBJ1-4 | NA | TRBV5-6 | CASSLWRATNEKLFF | TGTGCCAGCAGCTTGTGGAGGGCAACTAATGAAAAACTGTTTTTT
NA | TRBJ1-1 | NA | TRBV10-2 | CASSPGLWIEAFF | TGCGCCAGCAGCCCGGGACTGTGGATAGAAGCTTTCTTT
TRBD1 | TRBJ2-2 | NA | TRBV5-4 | CASSRAGQGRTGELFF | TGTGCCAGCAGCCGGGCGGGACAGGGGCGCACCGGGGAGCTGTTTTTT
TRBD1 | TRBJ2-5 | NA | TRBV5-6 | CASSQLQGTGYF | TGTGCCAGCAGCCAGCTACAGGGGACGGGGTACTTC
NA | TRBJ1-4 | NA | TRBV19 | CASSSLQEPTNEKLFF | TGTGCCAGTAGTTCGTTACAGGAACCAACTAATGAAAAACTGTTTTTT
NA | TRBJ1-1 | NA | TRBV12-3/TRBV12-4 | CASSLSPNTEAFF | TGTGCCAGCAGTTTAAGCCCGAACACTGAAGCTTTCTTT
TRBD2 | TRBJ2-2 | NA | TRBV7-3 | CASSLGGLGTGELFF | TGTGCCAGCAGCTTGGGAGGGCTAGGCACCGGGGAGCTGTTTTTT
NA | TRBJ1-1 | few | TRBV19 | CASSTKSNTEAFF | TGTGCCAGTAGTACTAAATCGAACACTGAAGCTTTCTTT
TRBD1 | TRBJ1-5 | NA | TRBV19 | CASSRDSSYQPQHF | TGTGCCAGTAGCCGGGACAGCTCTTATCAGCCCCAGCATTTT
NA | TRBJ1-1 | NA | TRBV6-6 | CASSYSSGLAEAFF | TGTGCCAGCAGTTACTCATCAGGGCTTGCTGAAGCTTTCTTT
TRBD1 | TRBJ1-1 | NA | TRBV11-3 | CASSLRGQSTEAFF | TGTGCCAGCAGCTTAAGGGGACAGTCAACTGAAGCTTTCTTT
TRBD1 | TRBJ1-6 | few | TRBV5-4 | CASSPGTGADNSPLHF | TGTGCCAGCAGCCCCGGGACAGGGGCGGATAATTCACCCCTCCACTTT
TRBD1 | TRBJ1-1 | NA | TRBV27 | CASATGTGPTEAFF | TGTGCCAGCGCTACCGGGACAGGGCCCACTGAAGCTTTCTTT
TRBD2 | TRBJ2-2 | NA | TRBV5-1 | CASSPGLDLVPGELFF | TGCGCCAGCAGCCCTGGACTAGATCTTGTTCCCGGGGAGCTGTTTTTT
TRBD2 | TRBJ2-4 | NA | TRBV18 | CASSPVGGENIQYF | TGTGCCAGCTCACCTGTGGGGGGGGAAAACATTCAGTACTTC
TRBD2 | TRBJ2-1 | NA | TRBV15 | CATSRGTGGGHTEQFF | TGTGCCACCAGCAGAGGGACCGGGGGGGGCCACACTGAGCAGTTCTTC
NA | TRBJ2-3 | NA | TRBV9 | CASSVDRGADTQYF | TGTGCCAGCAGCGTAGATCGCGGAGCAGATACGCAGTATTTT
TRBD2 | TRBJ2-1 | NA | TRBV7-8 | CASSLLAGGWNEQFF | TGTGCCAGCAGCTTACTAGCGGGAGGGTGGAATGAGCAGTTCTTC
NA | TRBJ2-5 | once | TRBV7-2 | CASSLFLGAETQYF | TGTGCCAGCAGCTTATTTTTGGGCGCCGAGACCCAGTACTTC
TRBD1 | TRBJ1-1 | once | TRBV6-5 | CASTMGQGVTEAFF | TGTGCCAGCACTATGGGACAGGGGGTTACTGAAGCTTTCTTT
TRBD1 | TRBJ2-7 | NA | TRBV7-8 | CASSSGTGGVSYEQYF | TGTGCCAGCAGCTCGGGGACAGGGGGAGTTTCCTACGAGCAGTACTTC
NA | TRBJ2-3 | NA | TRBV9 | CASSPWVGLAPLSTQYF | TGTGCCAGCAGCCCCTGGGTCGGGCTAGCCCCTTTGTCTACGCAGTATTTT
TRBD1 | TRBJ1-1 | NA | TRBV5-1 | CASSWDRASTEAFF | TGCGCCAGCAGCTGGGACAGGGCGAGTACTGAAGCTTTCTTT
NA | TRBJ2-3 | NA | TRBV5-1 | CASSFRQAGDTQYF | TGCGCCAGCAGCTTTCGACAGGCTGGGGATACGCAGTATTTT
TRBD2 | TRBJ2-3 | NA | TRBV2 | CASTGWGSGGLSSTDTQYF | TGTGCCAGCACCGGATGGGGTAGCGGGGGGCTGTCTAGCACAGATACGCAGTATTTT
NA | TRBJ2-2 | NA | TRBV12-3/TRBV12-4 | CASSQTYTGELFF | TGTGCCAGCAGTCAAACCTATACCGGGGAGCTGTTTTTT
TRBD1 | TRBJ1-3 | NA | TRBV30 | CAWSAPADRGHTIYF | TGTGCCTGGAGCGCCCCCGCGGACAGGGGACACACCATATATTTT
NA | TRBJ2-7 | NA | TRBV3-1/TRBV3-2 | CASSPSWTSYEQYF | TGTGCCAGCAGCCCCTCATGGACTTCCTACGAGCAGTACTTC
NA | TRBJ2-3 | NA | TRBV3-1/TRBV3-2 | CASGSTLKIGRGTDTQYF | TGTGCCAGCGGCTCAACCCTCAAAATAGGGAGAGGTACAGATACGCAGTATTTT
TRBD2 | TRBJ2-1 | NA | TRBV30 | CAWSVGLAGGDEQFF | TGTGCCTGGAGTGTAGGGCTAGCGGGAGGCGATGAGCAGTTCTTC
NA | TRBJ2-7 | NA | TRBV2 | CASREGSYEQYF | TGTGCCAGCAGAGAGGGCTCCTACGAGCAGTACTTC
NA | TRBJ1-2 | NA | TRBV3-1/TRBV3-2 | CASTPDGANYGYTF | TGTGCCAGCACCCCCGACGGAGCTAACTATGGCTACACCTTC
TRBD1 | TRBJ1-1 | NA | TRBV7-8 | CATTDTQGAWNTEAFF | TGTGCCACCACGGATACACAGGGGGCATGGAACACTGAAGCTTTCTTT